The 27 T cell receptor beta chains below were found in one sample sequenced in a study of cytomegalovirus exposure and HLA in healthy donors. Both 60 Vbeta primers and 13 Jbeta primers went into the PCR. Profiling relied on immunoSEQ multiplex PCR, and the TCRdb table lists in-frame clones only, not all of them. The sample contains about 150,000 clones, 64% of which appear only once. The specimen was PBMCs. The source of these receptors is a woman in her 30s in good health and CMV-seropositive.

The chain couples TRBV19 to TRBJ2-7; 9 bases map to TRBD1. This CDR3 spans 15 amino acids. J lost 1 base, V lost 5 bases, and 6 bases had no gene match. Germline V lookup: CDR1 LNHDA, CDR2 SQIVND (reference sequence). The CDR3 is CASSPPGQGSYEQYF. The CDR3 region has the DNA TGTGCCAGTAGTCCCCCGGGACAGGGTTCCTACGAGCAGTACTTC. The full variable domain, rest sourced from reference TRBV19 and TRBJ2-7, is DGGITQSPKYLFRKEGQNVTLSCEQNLNHDAMYWYRQDPGQGLRLIYYSQIVNDFQKGDIAEGYSVSREKKESFPLTVTSAQKNPTAFYLCASSPPGQGSYEQYFGPGTRLTVT.

The chain joins TRBV18 to TRBJ1-1; 9 positions match TRBD1. Germline lookup yields CDR1 KGHSH and CDR2 LQKENI. V gave up 6 bases and J gave up 4 bases; unmatched junction bases: 6. The CDR3 is 14 amino acids. The DNA of the CDR3 is TGTGCCAGCTCGGGACAGGGAATCTCCACTGAAGCTTTCTTT. Protein: CASSGQGISTEAFF.

The chain has TRBV7-6 and TRBJ2-1; tentatively, D is TRBD2 (5 bases). Between the trimmed V and J ends, which lost 7 bases and 4 bases, there was a span of 17 bases. Germline CDR1 reads SGHVS; CDR2 reads FNYEAQ. The CDR3 has 15 residues. This chain's CDR3 is CASTEGGSRYNEQFF. The CDR3 nucleotides are TGTGCCAGCACAGAGGGCGGGTCTAGGTACAATGAGCAGTTCTTC.

This chain connects TRBV12-5 to TRBJ2-7, with D maybe TRBD1 (5 bases). CDR3 length: 13 residues. Trimming took 1 base from V and 5 from J, leaving 9 bases between them. Germline V gene lookup returns CDR1 LGHNT and CDR2 FRNRAP. Here the CDR3 DNA reads TGTGCTAGTGGTTTGGAGAACAGGCACGAGCAGTACTTC. This gives the protein CASGLENRHEQYF.

This clone has only a few counts. The chain has TRBV27 and TRBJ2-7; the match to TRBD2 covers 7 bases. Germline trimming cut 2 bases from V and 3 bases from J; bases unmatched to any gene: 4. The CDR3 spans 14 residues. Germline V CDR1 and CDR2: MNHEY, SMNVEV (reference sequence). The CDR3 loop reads CASSLDPGGYEQYF. CDR3 DNA: TGTGCCAGCAGTTTAGACCCGGGGGGCTACGAGCAGTACTTC.

This clone showed up just once. This chain joins TRBV6-5 and TRBJ2-7, with TRBD1 matching 7 bases. Germline V gene lookup returns CDR1 MNHEY and CDR2 SVGAGI. The J segment lost 3 bases and the V segment lost 5 bases, leaving 4 bases of the junction unmatched. The CDR3 covers 13 residues. The CDR3 nucleotides read TGTGCCAGCAGTGGGGACAGCCTCTACGAGCAGTACTTC. Its translation is CASSGDSLYEQYF.

As DNA, the CDR3 is TGTGCCAGCAGCCCCCGCCCCAGCGGGGTAAGCACAGATACGCAGTATTTT. This translates into CASSPRPSGVSTDTQYF. V usage is TRBV7-2 and J usage is TRBJ2-3; 7 nucleotides align to TRBD2. The CDR3 has 17 residues. Germline CDR1 and CDR2: SGHTA and FQGNSA. V shed 5 bases, J shed 0 bases, and the junction held 11 bases outside the gene matches.

The rearrangement joins TRBV4-2 to TRBJ2-1; a possible D gene is TRBD1 (6 bases). The CDR3 is 17 amino acids. The germline V gene encodes CDR1 LGHNA and CDR2 YNFKEQ. The germline V and J ends were trimmed by 1 base and 8 bases, with 21 bases remaining between them. CDR3 bases: TGTGCCAGCAGCCAAGGCCTCGCCCAGGGGAGAGTCTATGAGCAGTTCTTC. Its protein product is CASSQGLAQGRVYEQFF.

This chain connects TRBV7-3 to TRBJ1-2; D unresolved. CDR3 length equals 14 residues. Trimming left V 2 bases short and J 4 bases short, with 11 bases between. In germline, CDR1 is SGHTA, CDR2 FQGTGA. CDR3 in DNA: TGTGCCAGCAGCTTAGAGCACAGCGGCTATGGCTACACCTTC. Residues: CASSLEHSGYGYTF.

Notes on this clone: The junction shows a germline mismatch at one end, possibly a read error. CDR3 amino acids: CAGSAGGNQPQHF. CDR3 nucleotide sequence: TGCGCCGGCAGCGCCGGAGGAAATCAGCCCCAGCATTTT. The rearrangement uses TRBV5-1 and TRBJ1-5; D gene ambiguous. Germline CDR1 is SGHRS and CDR2 is YFSETQ. The CDR3 runs to 13 residues.

The chain is built from TRBV19 and TRBJ2-5; D may be TRBD2 (6 bases). Germline values: CDR1 LNHDA, CDR2 SQIVND (reference sequence). The CDR3 is 14 amino acids. V lost 5 bases, J lost 1 base, and 11 bases lay in between. CDR3 DNA sequence: TGTGCCAGTAGTGCGGGACGACTCCAAGAGACCCAGTACTTC. Protein: CASSAGRLQETQYF.

In its sample, this clone was seen many times. The genes are TRBV18 and TRBJ2-1; TRBD2 is a possible D gene (6 bases). This CDR3 comprises 15 residues. Germline V gene sequence: CDR1 KGHSH, CDR2 LQKENI. Trimming took 6 bases from V and 2 from J, leaving 14 bases between them. CDR3 in amino acids: CASSPTRPAYNEQFF. The CDR3 nucleotides are TGTGCCAGCTCGCCGACTAGACCAGCCTACAATGAGCAGTTCTTC. Filled out from reference TRBV18 and TRBJ2-1, the complete variable domain reads NAGVMQNPRHLVRRRGQEARLRCSPMKGHSHVYWYRQLPEEGLKFMVYLQKENIIDESGMPKERFSAEFPKEGPSILRIQQVVRGDSAAYFCASSPTRPAYNEQFFGPGTRLTVL.

The gene calls are TRBV6-6 and TRBJ2-7, with D possibly TRBD2 on 5 matching bases. Germline V CDR1 and CDR2: MNHNY, SVGAGI (reference sequence). The CDR3 runs to 15 residues. Trimming removed 6 bases at V and 0 bases at J, with 15 bases between. The CDR3 region has the DNA TGTGCCAGCAGCCGCCTCACGGGGAGCTCCTACGAGCAGTACTTC. Translated, it gives CASSRLTGSSYEQYF.

The chain combines TRBV10-3 with TRBJ1-2, with 7 bases fitting TRBD1. In germline, CDR1 is ENHRY, CDR2 SYGVKD. J gave up 3 bases and V 2 bases, and 3 bases lay outside the gene matches. The CDR3 has 14 amino acids. CDR3 sequence reads: CAISEPQGDYGYTF. The DNA of the CDR3 is TGTGCCATCAGTGAGCCCCAGGGGGACTATGGCTACACCTTC.

V usage is TRBV6-9 and J usage is TRBJ2-2; 12 bases align to TRBD2. Germline V CDR1 and CDR2: MNHGY, SVAAGI. The V segment lost 6 bases and the J segment 0 bases; nucleotides outside the gene matches: 23. The CDR3 consists of 23 residues. CDR3 coding DNA: TGTGCCAGCAGGCCCTCGCGAACACGAACAACTAGCGGGGGGATCGCGAACACCGGGGAGCTGTTTTTT. It yields the protein CASRPSRTRTTSGGIANTGELFF.

J is TRBJ2-7 and V is TRBV10-3; 9 nucleotides align to TRBD1. The CDR3 loop spans 14 amino acids. Per the germline V gene, CDR1 is ENHRY and CDR2 is SYGVKD. Trimming cost V 7 bases and J 6 bases; bases outside gene matches: 10. This CDR3 reads CAINLGTGNGEQYF. DNA of the CDR3: TGTGCCATCAACCTCGGGACAGGGAACGGCGAGCAGTACTTC.

The chain recombines TRBV6-1 with TRBJ1-4; D uncertain. CDR3 size: 12 residues. Germline lookup yields CDR1 MNHNS and CDR2 SASEGT. Trimming left V 8 bases short and J 8 bases short, with 12 bases between. CDR3 nucleotide sequence: TGTGCCAGCTTGGGGAGAAGAGAAAAACTGTTTTTT. This translates into CASLGRREKLFF.

The chain carries TRBV6-1 and TRBJ2-7; no reliable D call. CDR1 is MNHNS and CDR2 is SASEGT in the germline V gene. V shed 4 bases and J shed 3 bases, with 10 bases lying between them. The length of the CDR3 is 13 residues. In DNA, the CDR3 is TGTGCCAGCAGTGGTGGGCCGTACTACGAGCAGTACTTC. As protein: CASSGGPYYEQYF.

This clone was found a few times. V is TRBV10-1 and J is TRBJ1-2, with 8 bases that match TRBD1. With 6 bases clipped from V and 4 bases from J, the junction kept 4 bases outside the gene matches. This CDR3 region has 13 residues. Germline CDR1 and CDR2: WNHNN and SYGVQD (reference sequence). DNA of the CDR3: TGCGCCAGCAGCCCAGGGACAGGCTATGGCTACACCTTC. It yields the protein CASSPGTGYGYTF.

The chain uses TRBV6-5 and TRBJ1-5; no definite D call. The CDR3 runs 15 residues. V dropped 0 bases and J dropped 1 base, with 7 bases sitting between them. Germline V gene data show CDR1 as MNHEY and CDR2 as SVGAGI. CDR3 loop: CASSYSGLSNQPQHF. For the CDR3, the DNA is TGTGCCAGCAGTTACTCTGGGCTAAGCAATCAGCCCCAGCATTTT.

The chain uses TRBV2 and TRBJ2-1, with 10 bases that match TRBD1. The ends lost 5 bases at V and 5 bases at J; junction bases unmatched: 6. Germline V CDR1 and CDR2: SNHLY, FYNNEI. The CDR3 length is 15 residues. CDR3 residues: CASSIYGTGDNEQFF. CDR3 coding DNA: TGTGCCAGCAGTATTTACGGGACAGGGGACAATGAGCAGTTCTTC.

The chain recombines TRBV9 with TRBJ2-2; tentatively, D is TRBD1 (5 bases). The CDR3 is 16 residues long. In germline, CDR1 is SGDLS, CDR2 YYNGEE. V lost 0 bases, J lost 6 bases, and 15 bases lay in between. The CDR3: CASSVARQGWAGELFF. CDR3 DNA sequence: TGTGCCAGCAGCGTAGCTAGGCAGGGATGGGCCGGGGAGCTGTTTTTT.

The chain is built from TRBV9 and TRBJ1-2; possible D gene TRBD1, 6 bases. The CDR3 runs 15 residues. Germline V gene data show CDR1 as SGDLS and CDR2 as YYNGEE. The V gene lost 3 bases and the J gene lost 0 bases, with 12 bases spanning the gap. The CDR3 reads CASSAPTGPNYGYTF. The CDR3 DNA sequence: TGTGCCAGCAGCGCCCCGACAGGCCCTAACTATGGCTACACCTTC.

This clone has only a few counts. The V call is TRBV6-1, the J call TRBJ2-1, with 9 bases aligning to TRBD2. The trim removed 7 bases at V and 7 bases at J, leaving 8 bases unmatched. Germline CDR1 and CDR2: MNHNS and SASEGT. The CDR3 consists of 14 residues. The CDR3 sequence is CASTLLAGVNEQFF. The DNA for the CDR3 is TGTGCCAGCACTTTACTAGCGGGCGTTAATGAGCAGTTCTTC.

The rearrangement uses TRBV20-1 and TRBJ1-5; possibly TRBD1 for D (6 bases). The CDR3 is 10 residues long. V shed 5 bases and J shed 13 bases, with 12 bases lying between them. Germline CDR1 reads DFQATT; CDR2 reads SNEGSKA (reference sequence). The CDR3 DNA reads as TGCAGTGCTTTCGACAGGTTTCAGCATTTT. Translating it yields CSAFDRFQHF.

This clone was counted between two and nine times. The gene calls are TRBV4-2 and TRBJ1-2, with TRBD1 as a possible D gene (5 bases). The CDR3 extends over 16 amino acids. Germline V lookup: CDR1 LGHNA, CDR2 YNFKEQ. Trimming removed 0 bases from V and 1 base from J, with 12 bases in between. Here the CDR3 reads CASSQDPGVGNYGYTF. As DNA, the CDR3 is TGTGCCAGCAGCCAAGATCCGGGGGTTGGTAACTATGGCTACACCTTC.

The V and J genes are TRBV2 and TRBJ1-2; TRBD1 is a possible D gene (6 bases). There are 12 residues in the CDR3. V gave up 5 bases and J gave up 8 bases, with 12 bases separating them. Germline V gene lookup returns CDR1 SNHLY and CDR2 FYNNEI. The CDR3 coding sequence is TGTGCCAGCAGTTACAGGGAGAACGGCTACACCTTC. Amino acids: CASSYRENGYTF. The full variable domain, rest sourced from reference TRBV2 and TRBJ1-2, is EPEVTQTPSHQVTQMGQEVILRCVPISNHLYFYWYRQILGQKVEFLVSFYNNEISEKSEIFDDQFSVERPDGSNFTLKIRSTKLEDSAMYFCASSYRENGYTFGSGTRLTVV.